This note documents a single T cell receptor beta chain sequence. Its target is unknown. Via MiXCR, TCRdb re-called the reads, giving one row per CDR3 protein. Of roughly 720,000 distinct CDR3 sequences listed, 35% are singletons. The data belong to a study of T cell repertoires in cytomegalovirus infection. Across the study: It was the public TCR beta signatures that indicated both CMV infection and matching HLA type.

Overall study findings and caveats: CMV-specific HLA-C-restricted TCR beta clonotypes dominated the ex vivo response.

The CDR3 length is 14 residues. Deletions cut 1 base from V and 1 base from J, with 6 bases between. CDR1 and CDR2 from the germline V gene are SGHRS and YFSETQ. V and J are TRBV5-1 and TRBJ1-3; D is undetermined. This receptor was taken from a human donor in good health (CMV status not recorded). Some clones in this sample may be carry-over from other donors' samples. The source material was PBMCs. The DNA of the CDR3 is TGCGCCAGCAGCTTGTGGCCGTCTGGAAACACCATATATTTT. Protein: CASSLWPSGNTIYF.